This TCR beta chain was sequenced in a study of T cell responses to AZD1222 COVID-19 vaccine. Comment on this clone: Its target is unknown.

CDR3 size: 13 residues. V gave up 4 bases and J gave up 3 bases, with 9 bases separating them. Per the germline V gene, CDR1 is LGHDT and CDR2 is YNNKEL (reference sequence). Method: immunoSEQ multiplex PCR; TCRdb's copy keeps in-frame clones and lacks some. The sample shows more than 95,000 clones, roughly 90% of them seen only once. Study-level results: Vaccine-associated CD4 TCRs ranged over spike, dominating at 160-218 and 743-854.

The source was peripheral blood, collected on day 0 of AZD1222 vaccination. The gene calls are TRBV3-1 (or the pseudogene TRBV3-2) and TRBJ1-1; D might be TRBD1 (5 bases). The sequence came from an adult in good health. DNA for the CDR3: TGTGCCAGCAGCCGGACACGGGACACTGAAGCTTTCTTT. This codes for CASSRTRDTEAFF.